Listed below are T cell receptor beta chains from one sample, sequenced in a study of long-term antiretroviral therapy in people with HIV. The method was immunoSEQ multiplex PCR; TCRdb's version includes in-frame clones alone and lacks a portion of them. The profile shows about 21,000 clones, roughly 91% of them singletons. Source: unsorted PBMCs, taken 2.3 years after starting antiretroviral therapy. Receptor source: a man aged 55 to 70 with HIV. CDR3s include the opening cysteine and the closing phenylalanine or tryptophan. The order of the fields is J gene, D gene, V gene, clone size, CDR3 DNA, CDR3 protein. The D gene is left open where the match is weak. Not all rows give a size; the values are once, few, many and, for expanded clones, a class.

j_call: TRBJ2-1
d_call: NA
v_call: TRBV7-3
clone_size: once
cdr3_nt: TGTGCCAGCAGCCCCGGGACTGGAAATGAGCAGTTCTTC
cdr3_aa: CASSPGTGNEQFF

j_call: TRBJ2-4
d_call: TRBD2
v_call: TRBV7-2
clone_size: NA
cdr3_nt: TGTGCCAGCAGCCGTAGCGGGGCTCTAGCCAAAAACATTCAGTACTTC
cdr3_aa: CASSRSGALAKNIQYF

j_call: TRBJ1-2
d_call: NA
v_call: TRBV5-1
clone_size: few
cdr3_nt: TGCGCCAGCAGCCCGGACCTGGCCGAGTTAAGCTACACCTTC
cdr3_aa: CASSPDLAELSYTF

j_call: TRBJ1-5
d_call: NA
v_call: TRBV23-1
clone_size: NA
cdr3_nt: TGCGCCAGCAGCCCCCGAGCCGGGGTTCAGCCCCAGCATTTT
cdr3_aa: CASSPRAGVQPQHF

j_call: TRBJ2-2
d_call: TRBD1
v_call: TRBV5-4
clone_size: NA
cdr3_nt: TGTGCCAGCAGCCTGCCCGGACAGGGTGGGACCGGGGAGCTGTTTTTT
cdr3_aa: CASSLPGQGGTGELFF

j_call: TRBJ2-5
d_call: TRBD1
v_call: TRBV6-1
clone_size: once
cdr3_nt: TGTGCCAGCACTCGGGACAGGGGAGGGTTGGAGACCCAGTACTTC
cdr3_aa: CASTRDRGGLETQYF

j_call: TRBJ1-1
d_call: NA
v_call: TRBV7-3
clone_size: NA
cdr3_nt: TGTGCCAGGAGGGACGTTTTGAACACTGAAGCTTTCTTT
cdr3_aa: CARRDVLNTEAFF

j_call: TRBJ1-1
d_call: NA
v_call: TRBV10-1
clone_size: once
cdr3_nt: TGCGCCAGCAGTGAGACCCGGAACACTGAAGCTTTCTTT
cdr3_aa: CASSETRNTEAFF

j_call: TRBJ2-7
d_call: TRBD2
v_call: TRBV27
clone_size: NA
cdr3_nt: TGTGCCAGCAGTCCCTCCCTGGGGGGGTTATCCTACGAGCAGTACTTC
cdr3_aa: CASSPSLGGLSYEQYF

j_call: TRBJ2-2
d_call: NA
v_call: TRBV27
clone_size: NA
cdr3_nt: TGTGCCAGCAGTTCGGGGCCGACCGCGAACACCGGGGAGCTGTTTTTT
cdr3_aa: CASSSGPTANTGELFF

j_call: TRBJ1-2
d_call: TRBD1
v_call: TRBV18
clone_size: NA
cdr3_nt: TGTGCCAGCTCACCAGGAGGACAGGAGGATGGCTACACCTTC
cdr3_aa: CASSPGGQEDGYTF

j_call: TRBJ2-5
d_call: TRBD2
v_call: TRBV6-5
clone_size: NA
cdr3_nt: TGTGCCACGCGACTAGCGGGGGTGGGGACCCAGTACTTC
cdr3_aa: CATRLAGVGTQYF

j_call: TRBJ2-1
d_call: NA
v_call: TRBV10-2
clone_size: NA
cdr3_nt: TGCGCCAGCAGTGAGTCTTTCCAGCTCCCTGAGCAGTTCTTC
cdr3_aa: CASSESFQLPEQFF

j_call: TRBJ2-1
d_call: NA
v_call: TRBV5-4
clone_size: NA
cdr3_nt: TGTGCCAGCCTAGATCCGGAGAAGGGTGCCGATGAGCAGTTCTTC
cdr3_aa: CASLDPEKGADEQFF

j_call: TRBJ2-3
d_call: TRBD2
v_call: TRBV9
clone_size: NA
cdr3_nt: TGTGCCAGCAGCGAGCTTAGCGGGGGGTACACAGATACGCAGTATTTT
cdr3_aa: CASSELSGGYTDTQYF

j_call: TRBJ2-5
d_call: NA
v_call: TRBV5-1
clone_size: once
cdr3_nt: TGCGCCAGCAGCTTAAGTAGGTCGGCGGGAAGGGGAGAGACCCAGTACTTC
cdr3_aa: CASSLSRSAGRGETQYF

j_call: TRBJ2-7
d_call: NA
v_call: TRBV18
clone_size: NA
cdr3_nt: TGTGCCAGCTCACCTATCTTGATACAGGGCAACGAGCAGTACTTC
cdr3_aa: CASSPILIQGNEQYF

j_call: TRBJ2-1
d_call: TRBD2
v_call: TRBV5-1
clone_size: NA
cdr3_nt: TGCGCCAGCAGCTACAATTCGCCCGGGACTAGCAACCTCCGGGATGAGCAGTTCTTC
cdr3_aa: CASSYNSPGTSNLRDEQFF

j_call: TRBJ2-1
d_call: NA
v_call: TRBV27
clone_size: NA
cdr3_nt: TGTGCCAGCAGTTTTTACAACCGGGACCCAATAGAGCAGTTCTTC
cdr3_aa: CASSFYNRDPIEQFF

j_call: TRBJ2-4
d_call: TRBD1
v_call: TRBV29-1
clone_size: NA
cdr3_nt: TGCAGCGTTGAAGAGGAGGTGGGGACAGGGAACCTTCTAGCCAAAAACATTCAGTACTTC
cdr3_aa: CSVEEEVGTGNLLAKNIQYF

j_call: TRBJ1-1
d_call: NA
v_call: TRBV7-9
clone_size: NA
cdr3_nt: TGTGCCAGCAGCTTAGGTAGCCCTGAAGCTTTCTTT
cdr3_aa: CASSLGSPEAFF

j_call: TRBJ2-7
d_call: TRBD1
v_call: TRBV10-3
clone_size: NA
cdr3_nt: TGTGCCATCAGCGGGCCGGGACAGGGCTTCTACGAGCAGTACTTC
cdr3_aa: CAISGPGQGFYEQYF

j_call: TRBJ2-7
d_call: NA
v_call: TRBV5-6
clone_size: NA
cdr3_nt: TGTGCCAGCAGCCCCGAGGGGGCCTACGAGCAGTACTTC
cdr3_aa: CASSPEGAYEQYF

j_call: TRBJ2-5
d_call: NA
v_call: TRBV5-4
clone_size: NA
cdr3_nt: TGTGCCAGCAGCTTGGTTGTGGGTGAGACCCAGTACTTC
cdr3_aa: CASSLVVGETQYF

j_call: TRBJ2-1
d_call: NA
v_call: TRBV6-1
clone_size: NA
cdr3_nt: TGTGCCAGCAGTGCCGGGACTGCTACCTACAATGAGCAGTTCTTC
cdr3_aa: CASSAGTATYNEQFF

j_call: TRBJ1-5
d_call: NA
v_call: TRBV18
clone_size: few
cdr3_nt: TGTGCCAGCTCACCTGGGACCTTTTCGTCCAATCAGCCCCAGCATTTT
cdr3_aa: CASSPGTFSSNQPQHF

j_call: TRBJ1-1
d_call: TRBD1
v_call: TRBV4-2
clone_size: NA
cdr3_nt: TGTGCCAGCAGCCTTAGACAGGGGGCGAACACTGAAGCTTTCTTT
cdr3_aa: CASSLRQGANTEAFF

j_call: TRBJ2-5
d_call: NA
v_call: TRBV25-1
clone_size: NA
cdr3_nt: TGTGCCAGTATCACAGGGGCTTACGGAGGGACCGGGCGAGAGACCCAGTACTTC
cdr3_aa: CASITGAYGGTGRETQYF

j_call: TRBJ1-2
d_call: TRBD1
v_call: TRBV7-9
clone_size: NA
cdr3_nt: TGTGCCAGCAGCTCCTCTACAGGGGAGTATGGCTACACCTTC
cdr3_aa: CASSSSTGEYGYTF

j_call: TRBJ2-7
d_call: TRBD2
v_call: TRBV7-8
clone_size: few
cdr3_nt: TGTGCCAGCACCGACCGAGGGACTAGAGCCTACGAGCAGTACTTC
cdr3_aa: CASTDRGTRAYEQYF

j_call: TRBJ1-5
d_call: NA
v_call: TRBV6-1
clone_size: once
cdr3_nt: TGTGCCAGCAGTAGTCCGGGCCGAACACATCAGCCCCAGCATTTT
cdr3_aa: CASSSPGRTHQPQHF

j_call: TRBJ2-7
d_call: NA
v_call: TRBV10-2
clone_size: NA
cdr3_nt: TGCGCCAGCAGTGAGTCGGGGGCTTCCTACGAGCAGTACTTC
cdr3_aa: CASSESGASYEQYF

j_call: TRBJ1-4
d_call: NA
v_call: TRBV2
clone_size: NA
cdr3_nt: TGTGCCAGCAGTGGGTATGTCCAAAAACTGTTTTTT
cdr3_aa: CASSGYVQKLFF

j_call: TRBJ1-1
d_call: TRBD1
v_call: TRBV5-4
clone_size: NA
cdr3_nt: TGTGCCAGCAGCGCAGCGGGACAGGGGATCCTTGAAGCTTTCTTT
cdr3_aa: CASSAAGQGILEAFF

j_call: TRBJ2-1
d_call: NA
v_call: TRBV14
clone_size: NA
cdr3_nt: TGTGCCAGCAGCCATCCTCAGCGCGGCAATGAGCAGTTCTTC
cdr3_aa: CASSHPQRGNEQFF

j_call: TRBJ2-3
d_call: TRBD2
v_call: TRBV6-1
clone_size: NA
cdr3_nt: TGTGCCAGCAGTGAAGAAAGCGGGAGACCAACCGCCACAGATACGCAGTATTTT
cdr3_aa: CASSEESGRPTATDTQYF

j_call: TRBJ1-5
d_call: NA
v_call: TRBV27
clone_size: NA
cdr3_nt: TGTGCCAGCAGAACATCGGGTCAGCCCCAGCATTTT
cdr3_aa: CASRTSGQPQHF

j_call: TRBJ1-2
d_call: NA
v_call: TRBV5-6
clone_size: NA
cdr3_nt: TGTGCCAGCAGCCGCCCCGGCAGGAACCCCTATGGCTACACCTTC
cdr3_aa: CASSRPGRNPYGYTF

j_call: TRBJ1-1
d_call: TRBD1
v_call: TRBV5-1
clone_size: once
cdr3_nt: TGCGCCAGCAGCCTGGACAGGGGGCGAACTGAAGCTTTCTTT
cdr3_aa: CASSLDRGRTEAFF

j_call: TRBJ1-5
d_call: NA
v_call: TRBV4-1
clone_size: NA
cdr3_nt: TGCGCCAGCAGCCCTTTGGGGGTTAGCGCCGAGTGGAGCAATCAGCCCCAGCATTTT
cdr3_aa: CASSPLGVSAEWSNQPQHF

j_call: TRBJ1-2
d_call: TRBD1
v_call: TRBV2
clone_size: once
cdr3_nt: TGTGCCAGCCGGGGGGCAGGGGGACGGATCTATGGCTACACCTTC
cdr3_aa: CASRGAGGRIYGYTF

j_call: TRBJ2-1
d_call: TRBD2
v_call: TRBV10-2
clone_size: NA
cdr3_nt: TGCGCCAGCAGTGATGCCCTAGCGGGGGGGCGGTATGAGCAGTTCTTC
cdr3_aa: CASSDALAGGRYEQFF

j_call: TRBJ2-5
d_call: NA
v_call: TRBV6-1
clone_size: NA
cdr3_nt: TGTGCCAGCAGTGGATCTAGAACCCGGGGGGAGACCCAGTACTTC
cdr3_aa: CASSGSRTRGETQYF

j_call: TRBJ2-2
d_call: NA
v_call: TRBV5-4
clone_size: NA
cdr3_nt: TGTGCCAGCAGCCCTGGCGGTGGGGCAAACACCGGGGAGCTGTTTTTT
cdr3_aa: CASSPGGGANTGELFF

j_call: TRBJ1-2
d_call: NA
v_call: TRBV2
clone_size: once
cdr3_nt: TGTGCCAGCATCGAAGGGCAGGGAGGAGGCTACACCTTC
cdr3_aa: CASIEGQGGGYTF

j_call: TRBJ2-7
d_call: TRBD2
v_call: TRBV6-5
clone_size: NA
cdr3_nt: TGTGCCAGCAGTTACTCTCCTGACGGGGGGTTCGAGCAGTACTTC
cdr3_aa: CASSYSPDGGFEQYF

j_call: TRBJ1-5
d_call: TRBD1
v_call: TRBV10-1
clone_size: NA
cdr3_nt: TGCGCCAGCAGGCGGCAGGGGGCGCGGCAGCCCCAGCATTTT
cdr3_aa: CASRRQGARQPQHF